This T cell receptor (beta chain) was captured in a study of T cell responses to AZD1222 COVID-19 vaccine. Study conclusions and caveats: Baseline serology detected seropositivity in only six AZD1222 recipients. Once two AZD1222 doses were given, Spike-specific TCR breadth and depth went up.

As to this clone: The antigen remains undetermined.

Only in-frame clones appear in the TCRdb table, and some are missing; sequencing was by immunoSEQ multiplex PCR. The repertoire holds 110,000 to 150,000 clones, with approximately 90% as singletons. This sequence was found in an adult in good health. Sequenced here: peripheral blood, sampled on day 0 of AZD1222 vaccination.

The CDR3 DNA reads TGTGCCAGCGCCAAAGTCGGGACAGATACGCAGTATTTT. The encoded protein is CASAKVGTDTQYF. The rearrangement links TRBV11-3 to TRBJ2-3, with D hard to call. Trimming cost V 8 bases and J 3 bases, with 12 bases left between them. Germline loops: CDR1 SGHNT, CDR2 YENEEA. The CDR3 loop spans 13 amino acids.